The 24 T cell receptor beta chains given below trace back to one sample, sequenced in a study of blood T cell repertoires in COVID-19. The data were produced by immunoSEQ multiplex PCR, yet TCRdb's version contains in-frame clones alone and is incomplete. This sample has 25,000 to 30,000 clones, with about 87% found just once. Sequencing was done on a sample of peripheral blood. Receptors were obtained from a human donor in a cohort sampled during active COVID-19.

The chain has TRBV7-7 and TRBJ2-5; 12 bases align to TRBD2. The V gene end was trimmed by 3 bases and the J gene end by 2 bases; junction bases not matched to a gene: 7. The germline V gene has CDR1 SSHAT and CDR2 FNYEAQ (reference sequence). The CDR3 loop spans 17 amino acids. CDR3 sequence (DNA): TGTGCCAGCAGCTTTAGCCCGGGGACTAGCGGGCAAGAGACCCAGTACTTC. Its protein is CASSFSPGTSGQETQYF.

J is TRBJ1-1 and V is TRBV5-1; TRBD1 aligns across 9 bases. The CDR3 consists of 16 residues. The germline gives CDR1 SGHRS, CDR2 YFSETQ. The ends lost 4 bases at V and 4 bases at J; junction bases unmatched: 11. The CDR3 nucleotides read TGCGCCAGCAGCCCAGGACAGGGGAAACCAACCACTGAAGCTTTCTTT. This gives the protein CASSPGQGKPTTEAFF.

The CDR3 loop is CASGNGLTDTQYF. The DNA of the CDR3 is TGCGCCAGCGGTAATGGGCTAACAGATACGCAGTATTTT. The chain has TRBV10-1 and TRBJ2-3; D uncertain. The CDR3 has 13 amino acids. Germline V gives CDR1 WNHNN, CDR2 SYGVQD (reference sequence). Trimming took off 8 bases at V and 3 bases at J, with 12 bases between the two ends.

This clone was counted only a few times. The chain joins TRBV28 to TRBJ2-5, with TRBD1 matching over 10 bases. From germline, CDR1 is MDHEN and CDR2 SYDVKM. With V trimmed by 6 bases and J by 7 bases, 17 bases remained unmatched. The CDR3 has 17 amino acids. The CDR3 DNA reads as TGTGCCAGCAGCTTCGCCCCCGGGGACAGGGGTACGGGGACCCAGTACTTC. Translating it yields CASSFAPGDRGTGTQYF.

The V call is TRBV2, the J call TRBJ2-5, with TRBD2 identical over 12 bases. V lost 6 bases and J lost 2; bases outside the gene matches: 7. The CDR3 loop spans 16 amino acids. The germline V gene encodes CDR1 SNHLY and CDR2 FYNNEI. As DNA, the CDR3 is TGTGCCAGCAGAGCTAGCGGGGGGGCTCTTCAAGAGACCCAGTACTTC. Translation gives CASRASGGALQETQYF.

This chain connects TRBV4-2 to TRBJ2-1, with D possibly matching TRBD2 (6 bases). In germline, CDR1 is LGHNA, CDR2 YNFKEQ. The CDR3 runs 16 residues. V was cut by 0 bases and J by 9 bases, with 18 bases left in between. The CDR3 DNA reads TGTGCCAGCAGCCAAGAGACTACCGGGGGATGGGGTGAGCAGTTCTTC. This gives the protein CASSQETTGGWGEQFF.

This clone was recorded once. The chain recombines TRBV19 with TRBJ1-1; D unresolved. The germline V and J ends were trimmed by 3 bases and 1 base, with 12 bases remaining between them. Germline CDR1 LNHDA, CDR2 SQIVND (reference sequence). This CDR3 region has 15 residues. In nucleotides, the CDR3 is TGTGCCAGTAGTATCCGAGCGGAGGCGAACACTGAAGCTTTCTTT. It translates to CASSIRAEANTEAFF.

This sequence joins TRBV5-1 and TRBJ2-1; D gene unclear. Trimming took off 3 bases at V and 5 bases at J, with 9 bases between the two ends. CDR3 size: 13 residues. CDR1 is SGHRS, CDR2 YFSETQ, per germline. This CDR3 is CASSSGPDNEQFF. The CDR3, as DNA: TGCGCCAGCAGCTCAGGCCCCGACAATGAGCAGTTCTTC.

The gene calls are TRBV2 and TRBJ2-1; 11 nucleotides agree with TRBD2. The CDR3 is made up of 14 amino acids. J lost 7 bases, V lost 7 bases, and 6 bases had no gene match. Germline CDR1 and CDR2: SNHLY and FYNNEI. The CDR3 DNA is TGTGCCAGCAACCCCTTAGCGGGAGGGAATGAGCAGTTCTTC. This gives the protein CASNPLAGGNEQFF.

This clone was seen only once. The gene calls are TRBV19 and TRBJ2-2; 14 positions match TRBD2. The CDR3 has 17 residues. Trimming removed 5 bases from V and 4 bases from J; junction bases left unmatched: 6. Germline V gene sequence: CDR1 LNHDA, CDR2 SQIVND (reference sequence). The CDR3 is CASSLTSGRAGTGELFF. The CDR3, as DNA: TGTGCCAGTAGTTTGACTAGCGGGAGGGCCGGCACCGGGGAGCTGTTTTTT.

The gene calls are TRBV10-3 and TRBJ2-5, with D unresolved. Trimming pared 0 bases from V and 5 bases from J, leaving 4 bases between. Germline CDR1 and CDR2: ENHRY and SYGVKD. There are 12 residues in the CDR3. DNA for the CDR3: TGTGCCATCAGTGAGTCTAGTGAGACCCAGTACTTC. Encoded protein: CAISESSETQYF.

CDR3 loop: CASSTLGTVGVETQYF. CDR3 bases: TGTGCCAGTAGTACGCTCGGGACAGTAGGCGTGGAGACCCAGTACTTC. The rearrangement links TRBV19 to TRBJ2-5, with 7 bases identical to TRBD1. CDR3 length: 16 amino acids. The V gene end was trimmed by 4 bases and the J gene end by 5 bases; junction bases not matched to a gene: 13. Germline loops: CDR1 LNHDA, CDR2 SQIVND (reference sequence).

V usage is TRBV5-1 and J usage is TRBJ2-3, with D possibly being TRBD2 (6 bases). Germline V gives CDR1 SGHRS, CDR2 YFSETQ. The CDR3 is 16 residues long. The ends were cut back, 4 bases at V and 6 bases at J, with 21 bases in the middle. The CDR3 spells CASSPVGLRAGDTQYF. In DNA form, the CDR3 reads TGCGCCAGCAGCCCCGTGGGACTGAGGGCCGGGGATACGCAGTATTTT.

This rearrangement joins TRBV2 to TRBJ2-3; possibly TRBD1 for D (6 bases). Between the trimmed V and J ends, which lost 6 bases and 2 bases, there was a span of 12 bases. The CDR3 consists of 14 residues. Germline V lookup: CDR1 SNHLY, CDR2 FYNNEI. As DNA, the CDR3 is TGTGCCAGCAGGGGGGCCGGGGCCACAGATACGCAGTATTTT. This encodes CASRGAGATDTQYF.

V gene TRBV2 combines with J gene TRBJ2-1; 8 bases fit TRBD2. The V gene end was trimmed by 7 bases and the J gene end by 8 bases; junction bases not matched to a gene: 10. Germline V CDR1 and CDR2: SNHLY, FYNNEI. The CDR3 has 14 amino acids. As DNA, the CDR3 is TGTGCCAGCAAAGGGACTAGAGGTGGGGATGAGCAGTTCTTC. Residues: CASKGTRGGDEQFF.

V and J are TRBV9 and TRBJ2-1; TRBD2 aligns across 8 bases. CDR3 length equals 16 residues. Germline V CDR1 and CDR2: SGDLS, YYNGEE. The trim removed 0 bases at V and 7 bases at J, leaving 9 bases unmatched. The CDR3 DNA reads TGTGCCAGCAGCGTAGCGGGAGCGGGAGTAGAAAATGAGCAGTTCTTC. Translation gives CASSVAGAGVENEQFF. Based on the CDR3 plus reference TRBV9 and TRBJ2-1, the full variable domain is DSGVTQTPKHLITATGQRVTLRCSPRSGDLSVYWYQQSLDQGLQFLIQYYNGEERAKGNILERFSAQQFPDLHSELNLSSLELGDSALYFCASSVAGAGVENEQFFGPGTRLTVL.

The genes are TRBV14 and TRBJ2-3, with 7 positions matching TRBD1. After removal of 10 bases from V and 0 bases from J, the junction contained 10 bases not matched to a gene. Germline V gene data show CDR1 as SGHDN and CDR2 as FVKESK. CDR3 size: 15 residues. In DNA form, the CDR3 reads TGTGCCACCTCAAGAACAGGGGATAGCACAGATACGCAGTATTTT. Its protein is CATSRTGDSTDTQYF.

The chain recombines TRBV3-1 (or the pseudogene TRBV3-2) with TRBJ2-7, with D tentatively TRBD2 (6 bases). Trimming pared 4 bases from V and 5 bases from J, leaving 12 bases between. The CDR3 totals 13 residues. The germline gives CDR1 LGHDT, CDR2 YNNKEL (reference sequence). The CDR3 DNA reads TGTGCCAGCAGCCTTGGGGGGTCGGACGAGCAGTACTTC. It encodes CASSLGGSDEQYF.

The rearrangement uses TRBV2 and TRBJ1-5, with 9 bases identical to TRBD1. V trimming: 8 bases; J trimming: 4 bases; junction bases outside the gene matches: 6. Germline CDR1 is SNHLY and CDR2 is FYNNEI. This CDR3 is built from 14 residues. CDR3 nucleotides: TGTGCCAGCGGGGACAGGGTAGGGAATCAGCCCCAGCATTTT. Translated: CASGDRVGNQPQHF.

On this clone: The sample has other DNA sequences that encode this CDR3 too. This CDR3 reads CASSSTGNTEAFF. The CDR3 nucleotides read TGTGCCAGTAGTTCAACGGGGAACACTGAAGCTTTCTTT. V gene TRBV19 combines with J gene TRBJ1-1; the D is unclear. Germline assignment: CDR1 LNHDA and CDR2 SQIVND (reference sequence). Deletions cut 5 bases from V and 1 base from J, with 8 bases between. The CDR3 contains 13 residues.

This chain uses TRBV9 with TRBJ1-2; D may be TRBD1 (6 bases). The CDR3 length is 15 residues. The germline gives CDR1 SGDLS, CDR2 YYNGEE. Trimming pared 0 bases from V and 5 bases from J, leaving 14 bases between. The DNA for the CDR3 is TGTGCCAGCAGCGTAGCTACAGGGCCGCAGTATGGCTACACCTTC. Translated: CASSVATGPQYGYTF. The variable domain in full, with the rest retrieved from reference TRBV9 and TRBJ1-2, is DSGVTQTPKHLITATGQRVTLRCSPRSGDLSVYWYQQSLDQGLQFLIQYYNGEERAKGNILERFSAQQFPDLHSELNLSSLELGDSALYFCASSVATGPQYGYTFGSGTRLTVV.

The count of this clone is one. The chain employs TRBV12-3 or TRBV12-4 and TRBJ2-1; D unresolved. V was clipped by 2 bases and J by 9 bases, with 11 bases between them. The CDR3 consists of 13 residues. The CDR3 loop is CASSLSLESEQFF. The CDR3 nucleotides read TGTGCCAGCAGTTTAAGCCTAGAGAGTGAGCAGTTCTTC.

The gene calls are TRBV3-1 (or the pseudogene TRBV3-2) and TRBJ2-1; 7 positions match TRBD1. CDR1 and CDR2 (germline): LGHDT, YNNKEL (reference sequence). This CDR3 is built from 16 residues. The V and J ends lost 0 bases and 6 bases, in that order; junction bases with no gene match: 8. The chain's CDR3 is CASSQDQGEIINEQFF. CDR3 sequence (DNA): TGTGCCAGCAGCCAAGATCAGGGGGAGATCATCAATGAGCAGTTCTTC.

This rearrangement joins TRBV7-2 to TRBJ2-2, with D uncertain. Germline CDR1 and CDR2: SGHTA and FQGNSA. The V gene lost 2 bases and the J gene lost 7 bases, with 11 bases spanning the gap. The CDR3 loop spans 14 amino acids. The CDR3 sequence is CASSLNQVNGELFF. In nucleotides, the CDR3 is TGTGCCAGCAGCTTAAATCAGGTTAACGGGGAGCTGTTTTTT.